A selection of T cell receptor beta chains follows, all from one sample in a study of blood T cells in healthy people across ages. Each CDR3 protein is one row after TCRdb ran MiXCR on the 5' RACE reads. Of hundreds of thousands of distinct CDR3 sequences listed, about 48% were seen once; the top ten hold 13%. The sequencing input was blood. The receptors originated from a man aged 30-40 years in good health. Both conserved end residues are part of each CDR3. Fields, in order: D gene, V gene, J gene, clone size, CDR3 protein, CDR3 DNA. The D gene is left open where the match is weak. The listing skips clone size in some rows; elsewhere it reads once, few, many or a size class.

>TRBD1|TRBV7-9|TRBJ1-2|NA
CASSATGDGYTF
TGTGCCAGCAGCGCCACAGGGGACGGCTACACCTTC
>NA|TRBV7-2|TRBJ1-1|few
CASSPIKNTEAFF
TGTGCCAGCAGCCCTATCAAGAACACTGAAGCTTTCTTT
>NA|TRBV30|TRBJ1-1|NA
CAWSVRLNTEAFF
TGTGCCTGGAGTGTTCGCCTGAACACTGAAGCTTTCTTT
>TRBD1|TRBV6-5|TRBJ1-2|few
CASSLGQGARYTF
TGTGCCAGCAGCCTTGGACAGGGGGCCCGCTACACCTTC
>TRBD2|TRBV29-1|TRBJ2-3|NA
CSVEGGLADRPDTQYF
TGCAGCGTTGAAGGAGGACTAGCGGATCGCCCCGATACGCAGTATTTT
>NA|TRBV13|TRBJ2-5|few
CASSLGGFATQYF
TGTGCCAGCAGCTTAGGTGGATTCGCGACCCAGTACTTC
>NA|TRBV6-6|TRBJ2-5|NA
CASSDSGVETQYF
TGTGCCAGCAGTGACTCAGGGGTAGAGACCCAGTACTTC
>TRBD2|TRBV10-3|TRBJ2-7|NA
CAARGLAGLNVYEQYF
TGTGCCGCCAGGGGACTAGCGGGCTTAAACGTCTACGAGCAGTACTTC
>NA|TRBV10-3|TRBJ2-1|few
CAIKWTDTYNEQFF
TGTGCCATCAAGTGGACAGATACCTACAATGAGCAGTTCTTC
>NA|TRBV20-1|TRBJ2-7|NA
CSARPTVAVSISYEQYF
TGCAGTGCTAGACCCACAGTCGCGGTTTCCATTTCCTACGAGCAGTACTTC
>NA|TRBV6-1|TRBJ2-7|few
CASAVGGLAYEQYF
TGTGCCAGCGCTGTCGGGGGACTTGCTTACGAGCAGTACTTC
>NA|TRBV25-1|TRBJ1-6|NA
CASSRGPDSPLHF
TGTGCCAGCAGTCGGGGGCCTGATTCACCCCTCCACTTT
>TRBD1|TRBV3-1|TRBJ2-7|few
CASSHPGQMIYEQYF
TGTGCCAGCAGCCACCCGGGACAGATGATTTACGAGCAGTACTTC
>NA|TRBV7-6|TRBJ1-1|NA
CASSLDTTAIDTEAFF
TGTGCCAGCAGCTTAGACACAACCGCCATTGACACTGAAGCTTTCTTT
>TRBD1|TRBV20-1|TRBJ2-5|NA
CSARRQGVTEETQYF
TGCAGTGCTAGACGGCAGGGGGTGACGGAAGAGACCCAGTACTTC
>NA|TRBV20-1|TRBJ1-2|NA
CSAPSMPNYGYTF
TGCAGTGCACCCTCGATGCCGAACTATGGCTACACCTTC
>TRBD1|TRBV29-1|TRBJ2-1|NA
CSVEQDRGRLFF
TGCAGCGTTGAACAGGACAGGGGGCGATTGTTCTTC
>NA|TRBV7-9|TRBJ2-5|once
CASMAGNQETQYF
TGTGCCAGCATGGCGGGGAACCAAGAGACCCAGTACTTC
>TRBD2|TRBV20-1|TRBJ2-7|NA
CSARLSSGRPYEQYF
TGCAGTGCTAGACTCTCTAGCGGACGACCCTACGAGCAGTACTTC
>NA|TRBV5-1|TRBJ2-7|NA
CASSPVGGGSYEQYF
TGCGCCAGCAGCCCCGTGGGGGGTGGTAGCTACGAGCAGTACTTC
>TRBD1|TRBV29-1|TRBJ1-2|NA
CSTRTGGYGYTF
TGCAGCACCCGGACAGGGGGCTATGGCTACACCTTC
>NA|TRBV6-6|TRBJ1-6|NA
CASSTSGFVNSPLHF
TGTGCCAGCAGTACATCAGGGTTTGTCAATTCACCCCTCCACTTT
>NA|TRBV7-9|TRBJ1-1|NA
CASSPRALAIDTEAFF
TGTGCCAGCAGCCCCAGGGCCTTGGCTATAGACACTGAAGCTTTCTTT
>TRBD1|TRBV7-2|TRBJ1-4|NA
CASSLDRGPATNEKLFF
TGTGCCAGCAGCTTGGACAGGGGACCCGCAACTAATGAAAAACTGTTTTTT
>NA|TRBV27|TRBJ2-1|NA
CASSSIGEEGEQFF
TGTGCCAGCAGTTCCATAGGGGAGGAGGGTGAGCAGTTCTTC
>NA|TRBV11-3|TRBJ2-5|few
CASSLGGGIAPSHQTQYF
TGTGCCAGCAGCTTAGGAGGTGGGATAGCCCCCTCCCACCAGACCCAGTACTTC
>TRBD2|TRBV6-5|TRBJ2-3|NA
CASSYPTSGGRTQYF
TGTGCCAGCAGTTACCCGACTAGCGGGGGGCGAACGCAGTATTTT
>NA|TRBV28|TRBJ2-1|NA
CASIHSNGGREQFF
TGTGCCAGCATCCATTCAAACGGGGGCAGGGAGCAGTTCTTC
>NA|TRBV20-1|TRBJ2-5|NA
CSARDDEARNYNEQYF
TGTAGTGCTAGAGATGACGAGGCTAGGAACTACAATGAGCAGTACTTC
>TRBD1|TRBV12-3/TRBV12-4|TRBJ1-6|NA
CASWTGARAYNSPLHF
TGTGCCAGCTGGACAGGGGCTAGGGCGTATAATTCACCCCTCCACTTT
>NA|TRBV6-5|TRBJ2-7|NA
CAGSYGGFSYEQYF
TGTGCCGGCAGTTACGGAGGATTCTCCTACGAGCAGTACTTC